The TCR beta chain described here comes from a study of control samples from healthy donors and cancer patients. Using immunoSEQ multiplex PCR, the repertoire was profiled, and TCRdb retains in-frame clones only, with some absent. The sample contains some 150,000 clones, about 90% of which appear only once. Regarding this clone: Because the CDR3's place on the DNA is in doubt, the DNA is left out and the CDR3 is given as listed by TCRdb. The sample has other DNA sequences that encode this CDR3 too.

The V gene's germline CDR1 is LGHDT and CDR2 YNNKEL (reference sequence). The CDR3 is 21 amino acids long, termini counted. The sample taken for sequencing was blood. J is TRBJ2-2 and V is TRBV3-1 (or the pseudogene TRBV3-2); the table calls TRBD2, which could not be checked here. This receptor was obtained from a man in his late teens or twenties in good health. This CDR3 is CASSQSVNLRGRARTPGSCFF.